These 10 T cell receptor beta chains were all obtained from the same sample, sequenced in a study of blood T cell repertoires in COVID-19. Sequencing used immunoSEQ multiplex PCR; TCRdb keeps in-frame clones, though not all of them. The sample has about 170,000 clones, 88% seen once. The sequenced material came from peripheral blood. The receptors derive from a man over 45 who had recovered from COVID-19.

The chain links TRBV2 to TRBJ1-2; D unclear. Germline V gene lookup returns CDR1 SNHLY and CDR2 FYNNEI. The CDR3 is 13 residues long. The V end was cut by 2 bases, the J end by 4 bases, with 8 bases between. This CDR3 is CASSESQAYGYTF. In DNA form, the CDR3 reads TGTGCCAGCAGTGAATCCCAGGCCTATGGCTACACCTTC. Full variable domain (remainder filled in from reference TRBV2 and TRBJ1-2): EPEVTQTPSHQVTQMGQEVILRCVPISNHLYFYWYRQILGQKVEFLVSFYNNEISEKSEIFDDQFSVERPDGSNFTLKIRSTKLEDSAMYFCASSESQAYGYTFGSGTRLTVV.

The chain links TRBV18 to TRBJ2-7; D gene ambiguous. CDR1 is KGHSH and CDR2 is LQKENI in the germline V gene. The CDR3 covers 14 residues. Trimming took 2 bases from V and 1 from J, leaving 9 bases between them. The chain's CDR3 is CASSPIEQSYEQYF. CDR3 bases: TGTGCCAGCTCACCAATCGAACAGTCCTACGAGCAGTACTTC.

CDR3 in amino acids: CATSDYREPNQPQHF. Written as DNA, the CDR3 is TGTGCCACCAGTGATTACAGGGAGCCAAATCAGCCCCAGCATTTT. V and J are TRBV24-1 and TRBJ1-5, with a weak D call TRBD1 (6 bases). Germline V gives CDR1 KGHDR, CDR2 SFDVKD. With 2 bases removed from V and 4 bases from J, the gap between germline ends came to 11 bases. This CDR3 has 15 residues.

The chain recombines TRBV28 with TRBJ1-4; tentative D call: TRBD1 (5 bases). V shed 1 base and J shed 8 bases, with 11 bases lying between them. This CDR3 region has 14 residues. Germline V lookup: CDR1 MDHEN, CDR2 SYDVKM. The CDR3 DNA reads TGTGCCAGCAGTTTATTCTCAGGGAAAGAAAAACTGTTTTTT. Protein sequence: CASSLFSGKEKLFF.

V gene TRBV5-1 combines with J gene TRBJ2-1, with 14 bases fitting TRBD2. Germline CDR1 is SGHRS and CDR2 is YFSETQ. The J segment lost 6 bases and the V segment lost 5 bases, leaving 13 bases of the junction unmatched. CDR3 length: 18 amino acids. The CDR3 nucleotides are TGCGCCAGCAGTAAGCCGGGACTAGCGGGAGTGGGGGGCAATGAGCAGTTCTTC. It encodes CASSKPGLAGVGGNEQFF.

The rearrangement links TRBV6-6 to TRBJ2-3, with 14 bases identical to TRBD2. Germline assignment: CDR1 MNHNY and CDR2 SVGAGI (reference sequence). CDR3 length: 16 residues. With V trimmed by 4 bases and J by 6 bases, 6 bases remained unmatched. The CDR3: CASSSPGLAGVDTQYF. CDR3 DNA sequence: TGTGCCAGCAGTTCTCCGGGACTAGCGGGAGTGGATACGCAGTATTTT.

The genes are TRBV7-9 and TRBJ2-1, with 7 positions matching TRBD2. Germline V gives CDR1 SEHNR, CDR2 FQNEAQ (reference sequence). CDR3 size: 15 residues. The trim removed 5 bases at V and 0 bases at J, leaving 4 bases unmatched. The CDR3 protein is CASSAGVGSYNEQFF. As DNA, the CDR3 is TGTGCCAGCAGCGCGGGGGTGGGCTCCTACAATGAGCAGTTCTTC.

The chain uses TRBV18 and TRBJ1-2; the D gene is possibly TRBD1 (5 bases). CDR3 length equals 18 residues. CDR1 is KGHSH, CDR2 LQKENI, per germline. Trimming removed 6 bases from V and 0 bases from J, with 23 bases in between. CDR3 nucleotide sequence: TGTGCCAGCTCGCCTATCAGGGCGGACCTTTTCTCTAACTATGGCTACACCTTC. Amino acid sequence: CASSPIRADLFSNYGYTF.

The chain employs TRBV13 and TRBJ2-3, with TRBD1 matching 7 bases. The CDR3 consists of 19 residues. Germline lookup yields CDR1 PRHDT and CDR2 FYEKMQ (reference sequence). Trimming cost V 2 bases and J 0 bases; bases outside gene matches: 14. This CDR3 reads CASSLTRSLTGSSTDTQYF. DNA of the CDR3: TGTGCCAGCAGCTTAACCCGCTCCTTGACAGGGAGTAGCACAGATACGCAGTATTTT.

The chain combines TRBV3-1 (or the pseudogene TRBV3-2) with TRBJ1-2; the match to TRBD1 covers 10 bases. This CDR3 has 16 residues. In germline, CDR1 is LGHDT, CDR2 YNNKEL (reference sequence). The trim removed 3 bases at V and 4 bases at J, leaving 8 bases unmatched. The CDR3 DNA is TGTGCCAGCAGCCACAGCGACAGGGGGCGCGCCTATGGCTACACCTTC. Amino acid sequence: CASSHSDRGRAYGYTF.